A single sample gave rise to the 14 T cell receptor beta chains below, sequenced in a study of cytomegalovirus exposure and HLA in healthy donors. Use of 60 Vbeta and 13 Jbeta primers characterized the PCR. Data came from immunoSEQ multiplex PCR; TCRdb stores just in-frame clones and leaves some out. The sample has about 210,000 clones, roughly 85% seen once. Sequencing used PBMCs. The source is a male donor in good health and CMV-seronegative.

This chain links TRBV5-1 with TRBJ1-3; 9 nucleotides align to TRBD1. Per the germline V gene, CDR1 is SGHRS and CDR2 is YFSETQ. With V trimmed by 4 bases and J by 4 bases, 3 bases remained unmatched. The CDR3 contains 14 residues. CDR3: CASSVGQGGNTIYF. CDR3 nucleotides: TGCGCCAGCAGCGTGGGACAGGGAGGAAACACCATATATTTT.

The rearrangement joins TRBV5-8 to TRBJ1-4, with unresolved D. This CDR3 region has 13 residues. V was cut by 4 bases and J by 8 bases, with 12 bases left in between. CDR1 is SGHTS, CDR2 YDEGEE, per germline. CDR3 bases: TGTGCCAGCAGCCCAACGGGAGGGGAAAAACTGTTTTTT. Its protein is CASSPTGGEKLFF. The variable domain in full, with the rest retrieved from reference TRBV5-8 and TRBJ1-4, is EAGVTQSPTHLIKTRGQQATLRCSPISGHTSVYWYQQALGLGLQFLLWYDEGEERNRGNFPPRFSGRQFPNYSSELNVNALELEDSALYLCASSPTGGEKLFFGSGTQLSVL.

The chain is built from TRBV19 and TRBJ2-1, with 14 bases that match TRBD2. V gave up 8 bases and J gave up 3 bases; unmatched junction bases: 15. There are 19 residues in the CDR3. CDR1 is LNHDA and CDR2 is SQIVND in the germline V gene (reference sequence). CDR3 in amino acids: CASEERPGLAGAIYNEQFF. The CDR3 DNA follows: TGTGCCAGTGAAGAGCGACCGGGACTAGCGGGAGCCATCTACAATGAGCAGTTCTTC.

V usage is TRBV5-1 and J usage is TRBJ1-2, with D perhaps TRBD1 (5 bases). The CDR3 is 15 residues long. The V gene lost 4 bases and the J gene lost 3 bases, with 16 bases spanning the gap. The germline V gene encodes CDR1 SGHRS and CDR2 YFSETQ. This chain's CDR3 is CASSPEGTPDYGYTF. The DNA for the CDR3 is TGCGCCAGCAGCCCAGAAGGGACTCCAGACTATGGCTACACCTTC.

This clone has a handful of counts. This sequence joins TRBV28 and TRBJ1-1; D is possibly TRBD1 (5 bases). This CDR3 is 15 amino acids long. Trimming took 3 bases from V and 1 from J, leaving 12 bases between them. The germline V gene encodes CDR1 MDHEN and CDR2 SYDVKM. CDR3: CASSFGGISNTEAFF. The CDR3 nucleotides read TGTGCCAGCAGTTTTGGGGGGATATCGAACACTGAAGCTTTCTTT.

The V gene is TRBV4-3, the J gene TRBJ2-5; 7 positions agree with TRBD2. There are 14 residues in the CDR3. CDR1 and CDR2 from the germline V gene are LGHNA and YSLEER. Losses at the gene ends were 1 base for V and 4 bases for J; bases not matched to a gene: 3. CDR3 sequence: CASSQGGGGETQYF. The CDR3 DNA is TGCGCCAGCAGCCAAGGGGGGGGTGGAGAGACCCAGTACTTC.

This clone occurred a few times. The rearrangement joins TRBV2 to TRBJ1-3, with D perhaps TRBD1 (6 bases). CDR3 length equals 16 residues. V lost 4 bases and J lost 0, with 13 bases in between. The germline CDR1 and CDR2 sequences are SNHLY and FYNNEI. The DNA of the CDR3 is TGTGCCAGCAGTGGCGCGGGGGCCTTCTCTGGAAACACCATATATTTT. Its translation is CASSGAGAFSGNTIYF.

V and J are TRBV2 and TRBJ2-7; the D is unclear. V lost 3 bases, J lost 0 bases, and 6 bases lay in between. The germline CDR1 and CDR2 sequences are SNHLY and FYNNEI. This CDR3 spans 13 amino acids. CDR3 amino acids: CASSDKSSYEQYF. The CDR3, as DNA: TGTGCCAGCAGTGATAAGAGCTCCTACGAGCAGTACTTC.

The V and J genes are TRBV7-3 and TRBJ2-2, with 8 bases aligning to TRBD2. V gave up 9 bases and J gave up 0 bases; unmatched junction bases: 3. Germline values: CDR1 SGHTA, CDR2 FQGTGA. CDR3 length equals 14 residues. DNA of the CDR3: TGTGCCAGTACTAGCGGACCGAACACCGGGGAGCTGTTTTTT. This gives the protein CASTSGPNTGELFF.

The table lists this clone with a count of one. The chain carries TRBV4-3 and TRBJ1-2, with D unresolved. The CDR3 is made up of 15 amino acids. V was shortened by 0 bases and J by 4 bases, with 12 bases between the two germline ends. Germline values: CDR1 LGHNA, CDR2 YSLEER. The CDR3 spells CASSQEVTGIYGYTF. In DNA form, the CDR3 reads TGCGCCAGCAGCCAAGAAGTGACGGGGATCTATGGCTACACCTTC.

This sequence joins TRBV28 and TRBJ2-3; 12 bases fit TRBD2. Per the germline V gene, CDR1 is MDHEN and CDR2 is SYDVKM. V dropped 5 bases and J dropped 3; count of bases not matched to a gene: 3. The CDR3 totals 15 residues. The CDR3 protein is CASSALAGGTDTQYF. CDR3 nucleotides: TGTGCCAGCAGTGCACTAGCGGGAGGAACAGATACGCAGTATTTT. The full variable domain, its missing parts supplied by reference TRBV28 and TRBJ2-3, is DVKVTQSSRYLVKRTGEKVFLECVQDMDHENMFWYRQDPGLGLRLIYFSYDVKMKEKGDIPEGYSVSREKKERFSLILESASTNQTSMYLCASSALAGGTDTQYFGPGTRLTVL.

This sequence joins TRBV28 and TRBJ2-5, with TRBD1 matching over 8 bases. V dropped 5 bases and J dropped 4; count of bases not matched to a gene: 6. The CDR3 sequence is 14 residues long. Per the germline V gene, CDR1 is MDHEN and CDR2 is SYDVKM. CDR3 in amino acids: CASSETGTGETQYF. CDR3 in DNA: TGTGCCAGCAGTGAGACCGGGACAGGAGAGACCCAGTACTTC.

This clone was detected a few times. The rearrangement links TRBV6-4 to TRBJ2-1; TRBD2 agrees at 8 bases. There are 13 residues in the CDR3. Per the germline V gene, CDR1 is MRHNA and CDR2 is SNTAGT. The J segment lost 3 bases and the V segment lost 7 bases, leaving 2 bases of the junction unmatched. This chain's CDR3 is CASKAGDYNEQFF. CDR3 DNA: TGTGCCAGCAAAGCGGGAGACTACAATGAGCAGTTCTTC.

The J gene is TRBJ1-1, the V gene TRBV14; 7 bases line up with TRBD1. Germline CDR1 and CDR2: SGHDN and FVKESK. The CDR3 covers 14 residues. Trimming removed 2 bases from V and 5 bases from J; junction bases left unmatched: 5. The CDR3 is CASSQIQGVTEAFF. The CDR3 nucleotides are TGTGCCAGCAGCCAAATTCAGGGGGTGACTGAAGCTTTCTTT.